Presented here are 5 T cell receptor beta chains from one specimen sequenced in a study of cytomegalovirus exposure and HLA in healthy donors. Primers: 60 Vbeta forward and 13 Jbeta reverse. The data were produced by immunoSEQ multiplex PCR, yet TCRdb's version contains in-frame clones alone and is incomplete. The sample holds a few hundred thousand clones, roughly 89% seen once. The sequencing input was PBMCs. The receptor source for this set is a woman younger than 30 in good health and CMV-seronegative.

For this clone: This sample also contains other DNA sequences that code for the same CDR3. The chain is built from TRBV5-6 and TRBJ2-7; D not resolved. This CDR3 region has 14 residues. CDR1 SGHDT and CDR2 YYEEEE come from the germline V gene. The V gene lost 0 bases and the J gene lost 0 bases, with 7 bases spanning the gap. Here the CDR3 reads CASSLGRSSYEQYF. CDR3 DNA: TGTGCCAGCAGCTTGGGACGGAGCTCCTACGAGCAGTACTTC. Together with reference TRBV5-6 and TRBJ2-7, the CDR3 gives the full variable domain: DAGVTQSPTHLIKTRGQQVTLRCSPKSGHDTVSWYQQALGQGPQFIFQYYEEEERQRGNFPDRFSGHQFPNYSSELNVNALLLGDSALYLCASSLGRSSYEQYFGPGTRLTVT.

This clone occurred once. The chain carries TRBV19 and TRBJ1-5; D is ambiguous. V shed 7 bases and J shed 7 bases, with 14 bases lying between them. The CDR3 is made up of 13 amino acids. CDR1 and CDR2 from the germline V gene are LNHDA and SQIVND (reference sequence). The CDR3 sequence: CASTQKGGQPQHF. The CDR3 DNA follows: TGTGCCAGTACCCAGAAAGGCGGCCAGCCCCAGCATTTT.

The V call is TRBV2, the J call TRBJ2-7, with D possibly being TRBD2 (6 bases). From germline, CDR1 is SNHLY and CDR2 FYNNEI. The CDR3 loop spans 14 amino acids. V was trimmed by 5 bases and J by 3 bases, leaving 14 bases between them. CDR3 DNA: TGTGCCAGCAGTCTAGCGTTGGAGATCTACGAGCAGTACTTC. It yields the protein CASSLALEIYEQYF.

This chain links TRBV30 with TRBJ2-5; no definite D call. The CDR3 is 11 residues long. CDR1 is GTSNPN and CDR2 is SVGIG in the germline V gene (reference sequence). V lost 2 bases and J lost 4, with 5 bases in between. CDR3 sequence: CAWSILETQYF. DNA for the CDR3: TGTGCCTGGAGTATCCTAGAGACCCAGTACTTC.

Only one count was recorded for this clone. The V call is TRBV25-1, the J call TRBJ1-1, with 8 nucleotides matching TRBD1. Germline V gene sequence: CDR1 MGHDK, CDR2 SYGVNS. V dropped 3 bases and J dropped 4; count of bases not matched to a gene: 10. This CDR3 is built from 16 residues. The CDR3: CASSDRGHNYRTEAFF. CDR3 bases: TGTGCCAGCAGTGACAGGGGGCATAATTATCGCACTGAAGCTTTCTTT.